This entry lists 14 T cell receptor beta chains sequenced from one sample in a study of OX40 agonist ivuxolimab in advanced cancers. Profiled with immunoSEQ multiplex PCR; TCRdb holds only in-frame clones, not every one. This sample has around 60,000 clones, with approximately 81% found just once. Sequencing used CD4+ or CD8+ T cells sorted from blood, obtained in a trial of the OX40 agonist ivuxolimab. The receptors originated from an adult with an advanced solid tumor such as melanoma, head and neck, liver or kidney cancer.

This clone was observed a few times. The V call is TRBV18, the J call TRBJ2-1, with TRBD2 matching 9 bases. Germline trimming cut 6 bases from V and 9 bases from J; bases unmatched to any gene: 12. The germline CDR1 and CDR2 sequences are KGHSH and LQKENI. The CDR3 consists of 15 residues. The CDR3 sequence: CASSSGLAGIGEQFF. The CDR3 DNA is TGTGCCAGCTCGTCGGGGCTAGCGGGAATCGGTGAGCAGTTCTTC.

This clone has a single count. The CDR3 region is CASSLAIVRGGEQYF. CDR3 nucleotide sequence: TGTGCCAGCAGCTTAGCGATTGTCAGGGGAGGCGAGCAGTACTTC. J is TRBJ2-7 and V is TRBV11-3, with D tentatively TRBD1 or TRBD2 (6 bases each). V lost 1 base and J 6 bases, leaving 16 bases between the germline ends. From germline, CDR1 is SGHNT and CDR2 YENEEA. CDR3 size: 15 residues.

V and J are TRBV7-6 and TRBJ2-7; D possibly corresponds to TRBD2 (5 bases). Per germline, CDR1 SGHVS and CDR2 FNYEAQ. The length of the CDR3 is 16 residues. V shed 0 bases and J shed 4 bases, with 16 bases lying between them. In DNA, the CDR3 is TGTGCCAGCAGCTTAGCGGCGGGCCCGAACCGTTACGAGCAGTACTTC. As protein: CASSLAAGPNRYEQYF. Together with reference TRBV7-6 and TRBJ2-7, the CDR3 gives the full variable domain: GAGVSQSPRYKVTKRGQDVALRCDPISGHVSLYWYRQALGQGPEFLTYFNYEAQQDKSGLPNDRFSAERPEGSISTLTIQRTEQRDSAMYRCASSLAAGPNRYEQYFGPGTRLTVT.

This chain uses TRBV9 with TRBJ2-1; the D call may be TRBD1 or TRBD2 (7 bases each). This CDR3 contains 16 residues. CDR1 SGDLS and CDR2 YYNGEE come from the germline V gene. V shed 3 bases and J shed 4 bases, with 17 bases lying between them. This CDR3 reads CASSEPQGRGYNEQFF. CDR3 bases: TGTGCCAGCAGCGAACCACAGGGGAGGGGATACAATGAGCAGTTCTTC.

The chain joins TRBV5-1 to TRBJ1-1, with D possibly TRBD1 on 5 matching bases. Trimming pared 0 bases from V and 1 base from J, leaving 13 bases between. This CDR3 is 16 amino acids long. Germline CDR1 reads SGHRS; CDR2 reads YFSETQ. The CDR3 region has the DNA TGCGCCAGCAGCTTGGTTCCAGGGCCGCGGAACACTGAAGCTTTCTTT. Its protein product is CASSLVPGPRNTEAFF.

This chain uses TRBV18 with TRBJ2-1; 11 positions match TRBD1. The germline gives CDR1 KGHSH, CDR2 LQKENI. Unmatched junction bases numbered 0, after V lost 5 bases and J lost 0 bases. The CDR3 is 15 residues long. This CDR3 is CASSGTGGSYNEQFF. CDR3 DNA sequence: TGTGCCAGCTCAGGGACAGGGGGCTCCTACAATGAGCAGTTCTTC. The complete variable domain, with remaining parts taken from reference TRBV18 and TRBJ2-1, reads NAGVMQNPRHLVRRRGQEARLRCSPMKGHSHVYWYRQLPEEGLKFMVYLQKENIIDESGMPKERFSAEFPKEGPSILRIQQVVRGDSAAYFCASSGTGGSYNEQFFGPGTRLTVL.

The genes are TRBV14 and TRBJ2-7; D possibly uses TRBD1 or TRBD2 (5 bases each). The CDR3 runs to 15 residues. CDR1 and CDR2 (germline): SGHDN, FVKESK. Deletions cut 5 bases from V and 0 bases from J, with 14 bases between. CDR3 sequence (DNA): TGTGCCAGCAGCTACTCCGGGACGGCCTCCTACGAGCAGTACGTC. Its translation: CASSYSGTASYEQYV.

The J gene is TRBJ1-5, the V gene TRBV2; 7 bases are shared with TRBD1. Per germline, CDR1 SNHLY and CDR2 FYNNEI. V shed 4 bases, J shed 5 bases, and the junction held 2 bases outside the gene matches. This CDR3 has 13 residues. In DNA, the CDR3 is TGTGCCAGCAGTGGGCAGGGGGATCAGCCCCAGCATTTT. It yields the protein CASSGQGDQPQHF. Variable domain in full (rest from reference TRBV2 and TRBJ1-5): EPEVTQTPSHQVTQMGQEVILRCVPISNHLYFYWYRQILGQKVEFLVSFYNNEISEKSEIFDDQFSVERPDGSNFTLKIRSTKLEDSAMYFCASSGQGDQPQHFGDGTRLSIL.

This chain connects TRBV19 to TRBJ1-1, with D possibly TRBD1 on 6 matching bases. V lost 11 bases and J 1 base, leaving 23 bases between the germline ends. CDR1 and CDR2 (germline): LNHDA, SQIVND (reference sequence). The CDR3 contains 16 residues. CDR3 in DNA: TGTGCCGCGCAGCCCCATCCCGGGACAACGAACACTGAAGCTTTCTTT. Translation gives CAAQPHPGTTNTEAFF.

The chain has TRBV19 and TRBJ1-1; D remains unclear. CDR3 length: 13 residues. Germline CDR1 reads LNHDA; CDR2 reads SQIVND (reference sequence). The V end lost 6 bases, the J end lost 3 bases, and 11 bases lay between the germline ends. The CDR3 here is CASSAKGDTEAFF. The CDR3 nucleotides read TGTGCCAGTAGCGCCAAAGGAGACACTGAAGCTTTCTTT.

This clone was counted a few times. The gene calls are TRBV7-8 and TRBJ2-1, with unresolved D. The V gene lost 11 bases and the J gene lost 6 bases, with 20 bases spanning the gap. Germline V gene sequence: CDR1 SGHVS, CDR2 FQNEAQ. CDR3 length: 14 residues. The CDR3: CAVARSNALNEQFF. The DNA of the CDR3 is TGTGCCGTCGCTAGGTCAAATGCTCTCAATGAGCAGTTCTTC.

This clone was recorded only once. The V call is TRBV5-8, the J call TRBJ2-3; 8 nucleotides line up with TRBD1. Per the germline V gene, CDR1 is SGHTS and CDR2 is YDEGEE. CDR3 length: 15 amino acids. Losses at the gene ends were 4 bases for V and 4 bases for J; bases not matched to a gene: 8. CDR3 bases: TGTGCCAGCAGCCGGGGCCAGGGGGCGTCAGATACGCAGTATTTT. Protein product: CASSRGQGASDTQYF. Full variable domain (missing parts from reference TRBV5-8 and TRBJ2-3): EAGVTQSPTHLIKTRGQQATLRCSPISGHTSVYWYQQALGLGLQFLLWYDEGEERNRGNFPPRFSGRQFPNYSSELNVNALELEDSALYLCASSRGQGASDTQYFGPGTRLTVL.

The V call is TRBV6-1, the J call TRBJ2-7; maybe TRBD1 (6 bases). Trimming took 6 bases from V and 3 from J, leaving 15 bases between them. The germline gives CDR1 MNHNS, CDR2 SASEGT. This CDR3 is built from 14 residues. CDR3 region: CASRYTGSSYEQYV. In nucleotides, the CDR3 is TGTGCCAGCAGATATACAGGGAGCAGCTACGAGCAGTACGTC.

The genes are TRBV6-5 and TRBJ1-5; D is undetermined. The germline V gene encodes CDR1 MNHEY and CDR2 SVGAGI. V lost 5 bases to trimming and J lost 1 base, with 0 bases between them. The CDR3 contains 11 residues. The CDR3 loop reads CASSSNQPQHF. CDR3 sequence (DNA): TGTGCCAGCAGTAGCAATCAGCCCCAGCATTTT.